Each of the 16 T cell receptor beta chains below was sequenced from the same sample in a study of response to subunit inactivated influenza vaccine. One entry per CDR3 protein, called by TCRdb with MiXCR from the RT-PCR reads. There are 650,000 to 800,000 distinct CDR3 sequences in the sample; roughly 13% occur only once, and 6.5% to 8.5% lies in the top ten. Specimen: PBMCs from blood, collected around 14 days before vaccination. These receptors came from a man between 50 and 59 years old who received an inactivated influenza vaccine.

In this sample, this clonotype turned up many times. This chain connects TRBV7-2 to TRBJ1-1; 7 positions agree with TRBD1. Germline lookup yields CDR1 SGHTA and CDR2 FQGNSA. The junction had 9 bases not matched to a gene; V was cut back by 7 bases and J by 4 bases. CDR3 length: 14 amino acids. The CDR3 loop is CASNQGGGITEAFF. CDR3 sequence (DNA): TGTGCCAGCAACCAGGGGGGCGGGATCACTGAAGCTTTCTTT.

As to this clonotype: The junction and the germline gene differ at one end; a read error may be behind it. The chain couples TRBV5-1 to TRBJ2-4; weak D call: TRBD2 (7 bases). The CDR3 is 12 residues long. Looked up from germline, CDR1 is SGHRS and CDR2 is YFSETQ. CDR3 in amino acids: CASSVGGDIQHF. The CDR3 DNA follows: TGCGCCAGCAGCGTGGGAGGGGACATTCAGCACTTC.

This clonotype showed up just a few times. The chain joins TRBV7-8 to TRBJ2-7; 8 positions agree with TRBD2. This CDR3 has 14 amino acids. J was trimmed by 1 base and V by 5 bases; bases with no gene match: 4. Germline V CDR1 and CDR2: SGHVS, FQNEAQ. The CDR3 sequence: CASSKLAVSYEQYF. For the CDR3, the DNA is TGTGCCAGCAGCAAACTAGCGGTTTCCTACGAGCAGTACTTC.

The gene calls are TRBV11-1 and TRBJ2-5; the D gene is possibly TRBD2 (6 bases). Trimming removed 1 base from V and 3 bases from J, with 24 bases in between. The CDR3 has 19 residues. The germline gives CDR1 SGHAT, CDR2 FQDESV (reference sequence). CDR3 DNA sequence: TGTGCCAGCAGCTTAGGACAAGTGGCAGGGAGCTGGGGGGAAGAGACCCAGTACTTC. Translation: CASSLGQVAGSWGEETQYF. Full variable domain (missing parts from reference TRBV11-1 and TRBJ2-5): EAEVAQSPRYKITEKSQAVAFWCDPISGHATLYWYRQILGQGPELLVQFQDESVVDDSQLPKDRFSAERLKGVDSTLKIQPAELGDSAMYLCASSLGQVAGSWGEETQYFGPGTRLLVL.

The CDR3 nucleotides read TGTGCCAGCAGCTTAGCGCTAGAGGGCCAAGAGACCCAGTACTTC. This codes for CASSLALEGQETQYF. This chain links TRBV7-9 with TRBJ2-5; perhaps TRBD2 as D (5 bases). Germline V gene sequence: CDR1 SEHNR, CDR2 FQNEAQ (reference sequence). The CDR3 covers 15 residues. Trimming stripped 0 bases from V and 1 base from J, with 9 bases between.

This clonotype has ten or more counts. V usage is TRBV28 and J usage is TRBJ2-1, with TRBD2 identical over 7 bases. Trimming took 6 bases from V and 7 from J; bases not matched to a gene: 15. The CDR3 runs to 16 residues. CDR1 MDHEN and CDR2 SYDVKM come from the germline V gene. In DNA, the CDR3 is TGTGCCAGCAGCACGCTAGCGGCCATACCTCGGAATGAGCAGTTCTTC. Translation: CASSTLAAIPRNEQFF.

This chain uses TRBV29-1 with TRBJ1-4; D is perhaps TRBD1 (6 bases). Trimming stripped 4 bases from V and 7 bases from J, with 13 bases between. Germline V gene sequence: CDR1 SQVTM, CDR2 ANQGSEA. The CDR3 sequence is 13 residues long. CDR3 sequence reads: CSVAAQGSEKLFF. The CDR3 region has the DNA TGCAGCGTTGCGGCTCAGGGGAGTGAAAAACTGTTTTTT.

The chain combines TRBV20-1 with TRBJ1-2; TRBD1 might be the D (6 bases). Between the trimmed V and J ends, which lost 2 bases and 8 bases, there was a span of 21 bases. Germline V CDR1 and CDR2: DFQATT, SNEGSKA (reference sequence). This CDR3 comprises 15 residues. CDR3 nucleotide sequence: TGCAGTGCTAGACCCTACCAGGGGACAACCCTCGGCTACACCTTC. It translates to CSARPYQGTTLGYTF.

V usage is TRBV24-1 and J usage is TRBJ2-2; D call uncertain. Germline CDR1 reads KGHDR; CDR2 reads SFDVKD. The CDR3 loop spans 16 amino acids. Between the trimmed V and J ends, which lost 3 bases and 0 bases, there was a span of 10 bases. The CDR3 here is CATSDLDGPNTGELFF. In DNA, the CDR3 is TGTGCCACCAGTGATCTTGACGGACCGAACACCGGGGAGCTGTTTTTT.

This chain uses TRBV7-8 with TRBJ2-7, with a tentative D call TRBD1 (5 bases). V was cut by 5 bases and J by 2 bases, with 13 bases left in between. CDR3 length: 14 residues. Germline V CDR1 and CDR2: SGHVS, FQNEAQ. The CDR3: CASSPQGNTYEQYF. For the CDR3, the DNA is TGTGCCAGCAGCCCTCAGGGTAATACCTACGAGCAGTACTTC.

This clonotype showed up just a few times. V usage is TRBV10-3 and J usage is TRBJ2-3; 10 bases fit TRBD1. There are 15 residues in the CDR3. V lost 3 bases to trimming and J lost 8 bases; unmatched junction nucleotides: 8. Germline CDR1 ENHRY, CDR2 SYGVKD. The CDR3 loop reads CAISDLTGGGGTQYF. The CDR3 DNA follows: TGTGCCATCAGTGACCTGACAGGGGGCGGGGGTACGCAGTATTTT.

This clonotype was detected only a few times. The chain is built from TRBV7-9 and TRBJ2-7, with 12 bases lining up with TRBD2. CDR3 length: 14 amino acids. Germline CDR1 and CDR2: SEHNR and FQNEAQ (reference sequence). V shed 4 bases, J shed 10 bases, and the junction held 8 bases outside the gene matches. CDR3 loop: CASSSTGLAGHQYF. The CDR3 DNA follows: TGTGCCAGCAGCTCCACCGGACTAGCGGGGCATCAGTACTTC. Filled out from reference TRBV7-9 and TRBJ2-7, the complete variable domain reads DTGVSQNPRHKITKRGQNVTFRCDPISEHNRLYWYRQTLGQGPEFLTYFQNEAQLEKSRLLSDRFSAERPKGSFSTLEIQRTEQGDSAMYLCASSSTGLAGHQYFGPGTRLTVT.

This chain connects TRBV30 to TRBJ1-2, with TRBD1 as a possible D gene (5 bases). V shed 3 bases and J shed 4 bases, with 15 bases lying between them. Germline values: CDR1 GTSNPN, CDR2 SVGIG (reference sequence). The CDR3 length is 14 residues. CDR3 sequence reads: CAWRASDRGYGYTF. CDR3 sequence (DNA): TGTGCCTGGAGAGCCTCAGACAGAGGCTATGGCTACACCTTC.

There are a few counts of this clonotype. The chain links TRBV28 to TRBJ2-5, with 11 bases that match TRBD2. Germline lookup yields CDR1 MDHEN and CDR2 SYDVKM. Trimming cost V 4 bases and J 3 bases; bases outside gene matches: 4. The CDR3 contains 15 residues. CDR3 in DNA: TGTGCCAGCAGTTCCGAGGGACTAGCGGAAGAGACCCAGTACTTC. Translated: CASSSEGLAEETQYF. Together with reference TRBV28 and TRBJ2-5, the CDR3 gives the full variable domain: DVKVTQSSRYLVKRTGEKVFLECVQDMDHENMFWYRQDPGLGLRLIYFSYDVKMKEKGDIPEGYSVSREKKERFSLILESASTNQTSMYLCASSSEGLAEETQYFGPGTRLLVL.

This clonotype was recorded many times. V and J are TRBV4-2 and TRBJ1-2; 7 bases line up with TRBD1. Germline assignment: CDR1 LGHNA and CDR2 YNFKEQ. Unmatched junction bases numbered 1, after V lost 0 bases and J lost 0 bases. The CDR3 extends over 15 amino acids. This CDR3 reads CASSQEQGANYGYTF. The CDR3, as DNA: TGTGCCAGCAGCCAAGAGCAGGGGGCTAACTATGGCTACACCTTC.

This clonotype has a count of ten or more. This chain uses TRBV7-9 with TRBJ2-1, with 8 bases lining up with TRBD2. CDR3 length: 14 residues. Germline-derived CDR1 and CDR2 are SEHNR and FQNEAQ (reference sequence). The CDR3, as DNA: TGTGCAAGCCTTGGCGGGAGGATTGACAATGAGCAGTTCTTC. It yields the protein CASLGGRIDNEQFF.